Listed below are T cell receptor beta chains from one sample, sequenced in a study of T-cell memory formation after mild COVID-19. TCRdb reprocessed the 5' RACE reads via MiXCR and lists one record per CDR3 protein. Here the sample spans approximately 230,000 distinct CDR3 sequences, around 15% being singletons. The sequenced material came from PBMCs or a T cell subset sorted from them (not recorded which). The receptors originated from a man aged 18 to 30 who had mild COVID-19 (a few samples of this study predate the infection). Cell type and time point are not known. CDR3s include the opening cysteine and the closing phenylalanine or tryptophan. The order of the fields is V gene, CDR3 protein.

>TRBV5-1
CASSLAQTSGGAGTGELFF
>TRBV7-9
CASSPLGSEVTTEAFF
>TRBV5-5
CSSRNGGYEQFF
>TRBV21-1
CASSSGNTGELFF
>TRBV10-1
CASSESPGQGLDEQYF
>TRBV29-1
CSVESRLAKNIQYF
>TRBV12-3/TRBV12-4
CASRYTGSNTGELFF
>TRBV5-1
CASSLRGTSGGSREQFF
>TRBV15
CATSRGGAGTLEAFF
>TRBV10-3
CATGTQGIIRNEQFF
>TRBV5-4
CASSLQGDGILAQYF
>TRBV11-2
CASSLTPGRDGYTF
>TRBV4-3
CASSQDRPGVGDTQYF
>TRBV5-1
CASSFGLAGATPDTQYF
>TRBV5-1
CASSSTTGNYGYTF
>TRBV4-2
CASSSRVSNTEAFF
>TRBV12-3/TRBV12-4
CASSLMGGVETQYF
>TRBV7-2
CASSLAVLANYGYTF
>TRBV12-3/TRBV12-4
CASSLQGTNTEAFF
>TRBV4-3
CASSQAGGRVFGEKLFF
>TRBV3-1
CASSQGKGGETQYF
>TRBV24-1
CATSDSQPGKETQYF
>TRBV12-3/TRBV12-4
CASSHPGGGHTEAFF
>TRBV5-1
CASSKGPTQETQYF
>TRBV6-2/TRBV6-3
CATKGQLYNEQFF
>TRBV2
CASSELRENTEAFF
>TRBV5-1
CASSLVSLSGSYNEQFF
>TRBV9
CASSRRGSGTDTQYF
>TRBV4-1
CASSQADRVGTEAFF
>TRBV5-1
CASSFGQGNEKLFF
>TRBV5-1
CASSRMPGNTEAFF
>TRBV2
CASTRGEGNQPQHF